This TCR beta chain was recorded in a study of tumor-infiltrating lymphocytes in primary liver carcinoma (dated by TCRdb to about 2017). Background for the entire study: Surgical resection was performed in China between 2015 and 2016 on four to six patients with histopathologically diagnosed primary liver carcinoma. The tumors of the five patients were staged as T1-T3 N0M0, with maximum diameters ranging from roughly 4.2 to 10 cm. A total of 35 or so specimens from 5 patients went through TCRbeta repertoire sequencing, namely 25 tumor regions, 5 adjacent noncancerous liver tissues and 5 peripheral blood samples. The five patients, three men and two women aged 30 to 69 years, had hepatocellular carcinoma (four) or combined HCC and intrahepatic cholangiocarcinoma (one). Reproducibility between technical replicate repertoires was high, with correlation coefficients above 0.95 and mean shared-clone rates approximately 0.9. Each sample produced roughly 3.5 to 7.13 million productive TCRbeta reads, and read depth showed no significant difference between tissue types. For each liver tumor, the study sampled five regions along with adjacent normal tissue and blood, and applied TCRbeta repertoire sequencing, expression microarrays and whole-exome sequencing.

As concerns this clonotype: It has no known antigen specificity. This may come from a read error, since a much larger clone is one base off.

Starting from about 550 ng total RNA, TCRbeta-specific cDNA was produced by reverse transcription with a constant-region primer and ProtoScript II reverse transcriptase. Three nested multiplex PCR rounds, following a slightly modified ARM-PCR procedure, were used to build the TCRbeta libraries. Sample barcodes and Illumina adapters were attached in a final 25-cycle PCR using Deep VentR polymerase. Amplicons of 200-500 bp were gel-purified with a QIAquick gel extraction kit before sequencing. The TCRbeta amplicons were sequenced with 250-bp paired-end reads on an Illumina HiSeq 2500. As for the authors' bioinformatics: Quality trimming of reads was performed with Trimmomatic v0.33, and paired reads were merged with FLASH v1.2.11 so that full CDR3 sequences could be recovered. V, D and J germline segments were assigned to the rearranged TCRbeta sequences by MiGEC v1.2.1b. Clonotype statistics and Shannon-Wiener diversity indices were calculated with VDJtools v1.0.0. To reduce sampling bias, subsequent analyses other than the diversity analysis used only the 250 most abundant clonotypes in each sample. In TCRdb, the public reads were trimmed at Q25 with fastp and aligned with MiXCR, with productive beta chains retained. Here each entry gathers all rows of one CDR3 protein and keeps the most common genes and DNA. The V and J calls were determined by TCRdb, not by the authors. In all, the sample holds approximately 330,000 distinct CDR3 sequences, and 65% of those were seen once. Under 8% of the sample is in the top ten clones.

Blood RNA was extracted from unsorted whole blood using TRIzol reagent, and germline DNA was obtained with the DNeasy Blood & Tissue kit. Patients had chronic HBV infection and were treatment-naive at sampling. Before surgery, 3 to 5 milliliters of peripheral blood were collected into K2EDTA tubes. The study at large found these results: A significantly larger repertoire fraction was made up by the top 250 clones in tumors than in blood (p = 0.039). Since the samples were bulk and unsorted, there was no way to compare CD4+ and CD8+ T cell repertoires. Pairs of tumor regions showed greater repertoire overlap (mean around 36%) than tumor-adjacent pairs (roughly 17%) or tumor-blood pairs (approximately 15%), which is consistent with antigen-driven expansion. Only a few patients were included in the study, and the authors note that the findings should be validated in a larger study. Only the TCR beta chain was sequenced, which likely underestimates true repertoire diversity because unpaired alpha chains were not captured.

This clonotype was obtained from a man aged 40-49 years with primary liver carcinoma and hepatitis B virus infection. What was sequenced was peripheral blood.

The CDR3: CASSLGQGVSNEQFF. The bases read TGTGCCAGCAGCCTGGGACAGGGAGTATCCAATGAGCAGTTCTTC. Recombination joined TRBV12-3 or TRBV12-4 with TRBJ2-1, and 9 junction bases match TRBD1. The CDR3 goes from the cysteine to the phenylalanine over 15 residues. The entry retains the CDR3 DNA only, 45 bases that are in frame from base 1. The V end gives up 6 bases and the J end 6 bases, leaving 9 bases in the junction not matched to a gene.